One sample yielded the 11 T cell receptor beta chains listed below, sequenced in a study of glioma-infiltrating T cells. The iRepertoire nested amplicon-rescue multiplex PCR amplified TCR alpha and beta CDR3s from RNA. TCRdb redid the calling of the multiplex PCR reads with MiXCR, one entry per CDR3 protein. Of over 140,000 distinct CDR3 sequences in the sample, approximately 39% were seen once. The source material was glioma tissue, nonneoplastic brain tissue, or PBMCs (not recorded which). Every receptor here comes from a human donor with low-grade glioma or glioblastoma, undergoing nonglioma brain surgery, or in good health (not recorded which).

This rearrangement joins TRBV12-5 to TRBJ2-7; D remains ambiguous. The germline V gene encodes CDR1 LGHNT and CDR2 FRNRAP. The CDR3 is 13 amino acids. V shed 2 bases and J shed 3 bases, with 8 bases lying between them. The CDR3 DNA follows: TGTGCTAGTGGTTTGCCTCCCGACTACGAGCAGTACTTC. Residues: CASGLPPDYEQYF.

V is TRBV7-2 and J is TRBJ1-1; unclear D gene. The CDR3 length is 13 residues. Germline V gene data show CDR1 as SGHTA and CDR2 as FQGNSA. The ends were cut back, 4 bases at V and 3 bases at J, with 9 bases in the middle. The CDR3 protein is CASSSQEDTEAFF. The CDR3 DNA reads as TGTGCCAGCAGCTCCCAAGAAGACACTGAAGCTTTCTTT.

With regard to this clonotype: One junction end does not reproduce the germline sequence, and a read error may be involved. The V gene is TRBV24-1, the J gene TRBJ2-1, with 11 bases that match TRBD2. Germline V gene data show CDR1 as KGHDR and CDR2 as SFDVKD. The CDR3 runs to 15 residues. CDR3 protein: CANSDIAGGYNEQFF. CDR3 nucleotide sequence: TGTGCCAACAGTGATATAGCGGGGGGGTACAATGAGCAGTTCTTC.

This clonotype was counted at least ten times. The chain carries TRBV28 and TRBJ1-1; TRBD1 might be the D (6 bases). Looked up from germline, CDR1 is MDHEN and CDR2 is SYDVKM. The CDR3 spans 15 residues. The V gene lost 1 base and the J gene lost 0 bases, with 9 bases spanning the gap. CDR3 coding DNA: TGTGCCAGCAGTTTATTCACAGGGTTGAACACTGAAGCTTTCTTT. It is translated as CASSLFTGLNTEAFF.

This clonotype was seen many times. V is TRBV6-1 and J is TRBJ2-7, with D tentatively TRBD1 or TRBD2 (5 bases each). The V and J ends lost 6 bases and 3 bases respectively, with 12 bases between them. The CDR3 runs to 13 residues. The germline gives CDR1 MNHNS, CDR2 SASEGT. CDR3 loop: CASRRDRNYEQYF. CDR3 bases: TGTGCCAGCAGACGGGACCGAAACTACGAGCAGTACTTC.

This clonotype appeared a few times. The gene calls are TRBV4-2 and TRBJ1-3; D is undetermined. Trimming pared 0 bases from V and 4 bases from J, leaving 10 bases between. Germline loops: CDR1 LGHNA, CDR2 YNFKEQ. CDR3 size: 15 residues. This chain's CDR3 is CASSQEWTPGNTIYF. CDR3 in DNA: TGTGCCAGCAGCCAAGAATGGACGCCCGGAAACACCATATATTTT.

V is TRBV28 and J is TRBJ2-5, with 8 positions matching TRBD1. The CDR3 contains 16 residues. After removal of 4 bases from V and 5 bases from J, the junction contained 12 bases not matched to a gene. The germline V gene encodes CDR1 MDHEN and CDR2 SYDVKM. The CDR3 sequence: CASSSWGRGHEETQYF. The CDR3 DNA sequence: TGTGCCAGCAGTTCCTGGGGCAGGGGGCATGAGGAGACCCAGTACTTC. The full variable domain, with the rest looked up from reference TRBV28 and TRBJ2-5, is DVKVTQSSRYLVKRTGEKVFLECVQDMDHENMFWYRQDPGLGLRLIYFSYDVKMKEKGDIPEGYSVSREKKERFSLILESASTNQTSMYLCASSSWGRGHEETQYFGPGTRLLVL.

This clonotype was seen only a few times. V is TRBV28 and J is TRBJ1-5; D is unclear. Germline CDR1 is MDHEN and CDR2 is SYDVKM. The CDR3 runs 12 residues. V was trimmed by 3 bases and J by 6 bases, leaving 6 bases between them. The CDR3 loop reads CASSFEAQPQHF. CDR3 sequence (DNA): TGTGCCAGCAGTTTCGAGGCTCAGCCCCAGCATTTT.

This clonotype was seen once. The chain is built from TRBV7-2 and TRBJ2-5; D may match TRBD1 or TRBD2 (5 bases each). The germline CDR1 and CDR2 sequences are SGHTA and FQGNSA. V lost 5 bases and J 5 bases, leaving 12 bases between the germline ends. The CDR3 sequence is 13 residues long. CDR3: CASSRDLMETQYF. As DNA, the CDR3 is TGTGCCAGCAGCCGGGACCTCATGGAGACCCAGTACTTC.

This clonotype was observed a handful of times. Here the CDR3 reads CATERVGNNEQFF. The DNA of the CDR3 is TGTGCCACGGAGCGAGTGGGGAACAATGAGCAGTTCTTC. J is TRBJ2-1 and V is TRBV15; D is unresolved. Germline V gene sequence: CDR1 LNHNV, CDR2 YYDKDF (reference sequence). V gave up 9 bases and J gave up 5 bases, with 14 bases separating them. The CDR3 has 13 amino acids.

In this sample, this clonotype turned up a few times. The rearrangement links TRBV28 to TRBJ1-6, with 8 bases identical to TRBD1. With 6 bases clipped from V and 8 bases from J, the junction kept 6 bases outside the gene matches. This CDR3 spans 14 amino acids. Germline V gene sequence: CDR1 MDHEN, CDR2 SYDVKM. For the CDR3, the DNA is TGTGCCAGCAGCCAGACAGGGGAATATTCACCCCTCCACTTT. The encoded protein is CASSQTGEYSPLHF.